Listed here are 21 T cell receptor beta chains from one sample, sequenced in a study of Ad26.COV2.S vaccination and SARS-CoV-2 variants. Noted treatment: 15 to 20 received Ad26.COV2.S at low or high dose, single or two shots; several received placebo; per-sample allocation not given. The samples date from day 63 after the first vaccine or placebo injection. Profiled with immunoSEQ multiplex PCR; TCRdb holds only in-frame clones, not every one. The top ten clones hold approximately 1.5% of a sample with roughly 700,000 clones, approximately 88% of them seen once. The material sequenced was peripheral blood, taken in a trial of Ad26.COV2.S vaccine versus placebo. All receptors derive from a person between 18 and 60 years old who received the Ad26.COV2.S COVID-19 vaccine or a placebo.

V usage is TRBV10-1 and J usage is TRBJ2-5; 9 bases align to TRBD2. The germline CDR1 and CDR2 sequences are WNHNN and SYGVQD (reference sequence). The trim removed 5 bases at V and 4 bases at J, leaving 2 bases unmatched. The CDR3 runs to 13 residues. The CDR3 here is CASSLAGAETQYF. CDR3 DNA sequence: TGCGCCAGCAGTTTAGCGGGAGCAGAGACCCAGTACTTC.

The CDR3 loop reads CASSSQRGLTGNTIYF. The CDR3 DNA sequence: TGTGCCAGCAGCTCACAGAGGGGGTTAACTGGAAACACCATATATTTT. The V gene is TRBV7-8, the J gene TRBJ1-3; D possibly corresponds to TRBD1 (6 bases). CDR3 length: 16 residues. Germline V gene lookup returns CDR1 SGHVS and CDR2 FQNEAQ. V was clipped by 4 bases and J by 2 bases, with 15 bases between them.

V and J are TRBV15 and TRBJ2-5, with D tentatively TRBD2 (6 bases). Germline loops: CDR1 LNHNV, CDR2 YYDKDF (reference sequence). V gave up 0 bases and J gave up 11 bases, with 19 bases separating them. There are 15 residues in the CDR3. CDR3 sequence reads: CATSRDLTSSGRQYF. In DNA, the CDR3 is TGTGCCACCAGCAGAGATTTAACTAGCTCGGGTAGACAGTACTTC.

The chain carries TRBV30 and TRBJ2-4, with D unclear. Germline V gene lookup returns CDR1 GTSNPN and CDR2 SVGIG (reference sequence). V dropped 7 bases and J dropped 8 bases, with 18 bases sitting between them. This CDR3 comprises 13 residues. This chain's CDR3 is CASSRQAKDIQYF. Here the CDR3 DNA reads TGTGCCTCCTCTAGGCAGGCTAAAGACATTCAGTACTTC.

The CDR3 reads CASSGDLWAFF. The DNA for the CDR3 is TGTGCCAGCAGTGGGGACTTGTGGGCTTTCTTT. The genes are TRBV2 and TRBJ1-1, with a tentative D call TRBD1 (5 bases). The CDR3 spans 11 residues. Germline V gene sequence: CDR1 SNHLY, CDR2 FYNNEI. Trimming pared 4 bases from V and 11 bases from J, leaving 11 bases between.

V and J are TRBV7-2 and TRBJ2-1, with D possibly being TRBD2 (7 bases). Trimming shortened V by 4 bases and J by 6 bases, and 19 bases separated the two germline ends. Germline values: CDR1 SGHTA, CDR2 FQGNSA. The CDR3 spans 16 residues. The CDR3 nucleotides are TGTGCCAGCAGCTCCCGTGGAGGGGGGGTTCTCAATGAGCAGTTCTTC. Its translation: CASSSRGGGVLNEQFF.

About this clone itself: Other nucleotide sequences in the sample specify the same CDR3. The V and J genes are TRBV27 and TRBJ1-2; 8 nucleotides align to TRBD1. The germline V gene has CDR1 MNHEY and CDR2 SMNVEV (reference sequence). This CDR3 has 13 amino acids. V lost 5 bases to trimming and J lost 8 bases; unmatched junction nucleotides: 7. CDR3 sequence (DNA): TGTGCCAGCAGTCTAGGACAGGGAGGAGGCTACACCTTC. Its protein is CASSLGQGGGYTF.

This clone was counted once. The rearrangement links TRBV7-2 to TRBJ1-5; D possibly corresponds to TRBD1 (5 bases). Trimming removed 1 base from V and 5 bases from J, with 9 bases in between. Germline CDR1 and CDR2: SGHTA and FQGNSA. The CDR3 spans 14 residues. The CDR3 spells CASSLVRGYQPQHF. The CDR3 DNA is TGTGCCAGCAGCTTAGTTCGGGGGTATCAGCCCCAGCATTTT.

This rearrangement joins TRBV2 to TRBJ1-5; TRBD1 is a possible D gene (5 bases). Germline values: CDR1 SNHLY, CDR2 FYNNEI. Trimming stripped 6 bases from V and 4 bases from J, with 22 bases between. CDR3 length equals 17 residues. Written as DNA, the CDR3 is TGTGCCAGCAGACCCGTACAAGGGGCCAACGAGAATCAGCCCCAGCATTTT. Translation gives CASRPVQGANENQPQHF.

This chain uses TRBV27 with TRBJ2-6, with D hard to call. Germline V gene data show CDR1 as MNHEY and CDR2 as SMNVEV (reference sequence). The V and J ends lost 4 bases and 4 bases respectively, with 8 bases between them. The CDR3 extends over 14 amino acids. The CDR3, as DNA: TGTGCCAGCAGTTCCCCCCGCGGGGCCAACGTCCTGACTTTC. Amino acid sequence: CASSSPRGANVLTF.

CDR3 nucleotides: TGTGCCAGCAGCACCCCAGCGGGGACTACAGATACGCAGTATTTT. Translation gives CASSTPAGTTDTQYF. The rearrangement joins TRBV7-2 to TRBJ2-3, with TRBD2 identical over 7 bases. The germline CDR1 and CDR2 sequences are SGHTA and FQGNSA. Trimming removed 5 bases from V and 3 bases from J; junction bases left unmatched: 8. This CDR3 is 15 amino acids long.

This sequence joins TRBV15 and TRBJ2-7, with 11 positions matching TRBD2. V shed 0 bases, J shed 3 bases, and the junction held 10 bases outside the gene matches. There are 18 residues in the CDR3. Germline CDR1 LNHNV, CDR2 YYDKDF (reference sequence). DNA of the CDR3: TGTGCCACCAGCAGAGATCTTTCACTAGCGGGGGTCTTCTACGAGCAGTACTTC. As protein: CATSRDLSLAGVFYEQYF. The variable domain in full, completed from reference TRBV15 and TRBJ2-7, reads DAMVIQNPRYQVTQFGKPVTLSCSQTLNHNVMYWYQQKSSQAPKLLFHYYDKDFNNEADTPDNFQSRRPNTSFCFLDIRSPGLGDTAMYLCATSRDLSLAGVFYEQYFGPGTRLTVT.

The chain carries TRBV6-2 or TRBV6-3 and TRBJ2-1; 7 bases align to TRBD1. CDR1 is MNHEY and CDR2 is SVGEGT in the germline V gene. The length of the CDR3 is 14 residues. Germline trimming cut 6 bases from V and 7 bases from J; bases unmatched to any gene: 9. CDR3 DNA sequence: TGTGCCAGCAGCCTTGGACAGGTAGGGAATGAGCAGTTCTTC. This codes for CASSLGQVGNEQFF.

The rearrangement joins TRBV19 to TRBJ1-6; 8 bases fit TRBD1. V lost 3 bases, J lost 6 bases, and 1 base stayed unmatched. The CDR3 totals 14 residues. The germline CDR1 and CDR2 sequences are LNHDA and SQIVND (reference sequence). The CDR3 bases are TGTGCCAGTAGTATTACAGGGGGTAATTCACCCCTCCACTTT. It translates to CASSITGGNSPLHF. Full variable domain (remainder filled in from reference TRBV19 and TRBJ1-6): DGGITQSPKYLFRKEGQNVTLSCEQNLNHDAMYWYRQDPGQGLRLIYYSQIVNDFQKGDIAEGYSVSREKKESFPLTVTSAQKNPTAFYLCASSITGGNSPLHFGNGTRLTVT.

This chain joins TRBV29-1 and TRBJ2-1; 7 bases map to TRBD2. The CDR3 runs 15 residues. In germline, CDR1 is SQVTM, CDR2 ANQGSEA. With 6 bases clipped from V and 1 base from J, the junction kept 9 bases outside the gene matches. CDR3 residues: CSVRGGAGSYNEQFF. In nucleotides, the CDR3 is TGCAGCGTCCGAGGTGGAGCGGGGTCCTACAATGAGCAGTTCTTC.

In DNA form, the CDR3 reads TGTGCCAGCAGCTTTTTCGGGGACATATCTTTGAGTGGCTACACCTTC. As protein: CASSFFGDISLSGYTF. The chain recombines TRBV7-8 with TRBJ1-2, with a tentative D call TRBD1 (6 bases). The V gene's germline CDR1 is SGHVS and CDR2 FQNEAQ. The V gene lost 3 bases and the J gene lost 7 bases, with 21 bases spanning the gap. This CDR3 region has 16 residues.

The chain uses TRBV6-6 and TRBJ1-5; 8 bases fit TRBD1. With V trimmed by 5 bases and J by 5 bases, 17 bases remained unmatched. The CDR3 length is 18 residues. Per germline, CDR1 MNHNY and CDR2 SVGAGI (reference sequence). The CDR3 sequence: CASSRDMTGVLWDQPQHF. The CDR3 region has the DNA TGTGCCAGCAGTCGCGACATGACAGGGGTTCTGTGGGATCAGCCCCAGCATTTT.

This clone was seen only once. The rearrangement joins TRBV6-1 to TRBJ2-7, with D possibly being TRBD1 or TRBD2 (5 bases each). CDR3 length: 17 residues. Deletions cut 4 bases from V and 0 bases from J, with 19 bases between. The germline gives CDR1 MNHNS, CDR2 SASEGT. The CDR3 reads CASSAAQGEAGSYEQYF. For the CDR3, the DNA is TGTGCCAGCAGTGCGGCCCAGGGTGAGGCGGGCTCCTACGAGCAGTACTTC.

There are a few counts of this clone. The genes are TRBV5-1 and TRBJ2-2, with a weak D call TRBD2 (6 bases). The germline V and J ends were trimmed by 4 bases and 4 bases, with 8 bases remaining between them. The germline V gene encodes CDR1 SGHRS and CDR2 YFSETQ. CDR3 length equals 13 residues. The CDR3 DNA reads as TGCGCCAGCAGCCGGGACTTCACCGGGGAGCTGTTTTTT. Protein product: CASSRDFTGELFF.

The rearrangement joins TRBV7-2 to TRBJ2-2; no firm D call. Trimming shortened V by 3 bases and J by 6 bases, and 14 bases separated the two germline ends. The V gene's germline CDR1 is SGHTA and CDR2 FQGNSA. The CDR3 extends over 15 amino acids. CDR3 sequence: CASSFALIKAGELFF. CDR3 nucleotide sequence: TGTGCCAGCAGCTTCGCACTAATCAAGGCCGGGGAGCTGTTTTTT. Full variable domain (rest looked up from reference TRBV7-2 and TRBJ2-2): GAGVSQSPSNKVTEKGKDVELRCDPISGHTALYWYRQSLGQGLEFLIYFQGNSAPDKSGLPSDRFSAERTGGSVSTLTIQRTQQEDSAVYLCASSFALIKAGELFFGEGSRLTVL.

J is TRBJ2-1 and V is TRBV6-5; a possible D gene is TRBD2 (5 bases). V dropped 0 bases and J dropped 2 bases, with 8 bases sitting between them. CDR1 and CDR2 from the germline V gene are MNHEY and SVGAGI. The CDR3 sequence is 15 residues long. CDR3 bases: TGTGCCAGCAGTTACTCGCTAGCCACCTACAATGAGCAGTTCTTC. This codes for CASSYSLATYNEQFF.